These 17 T cell receptor beta chains share one sample of origin, sequenced in a study of blood T cell repertoires in COVID-19. Here immunoSEQ multiplex PCR was the method, and the copy in TCRdb shows in-frame clones only, minus some. This sample yields some 390,000 clones, of which around nine tenths are seen a single time; roughly 1.4% belongs to the top ten. Sequencing used peripheral blood. These receptors were collected from a woman aged 40 to 49 with COVID-19, enrolled during active disease.

This chain joins TRBV5-4 and TRBJ1-2; a weak D match, TRBD1 (6 bases). Per the germline V gene, CDR1 is SGHNT and CDR2 is YYREEE (reference sequence). V lost 2 bases, J lost 4 bases, and 12 bases lay in between. The CDR3 loop spans 14 amino acids. The CDR3 DNA sequence: TGTGCCAGCAGCTTTAGGGACATACGCTATGGCTACACCTTC. It specifies CASSFRDIRYGYTF.

The genes are TRBV7-8 and TRBJ1-3; D uncertain. V was shortened by 2 bases and J by 0 bases, with 8 bases between the two germline ends. This CDR3 has 15 amino acids. Germline values: CDR1 SGHVS, CDR2 FQNEAQ. DNA of the CDR3: TGTGCCAGCAGCTTAACGGTCCACTCTGGAAACACCATATATTTT. As protein: CASSLTVHSGNTIYF.

The V and J genes are TRBV9 and TRBJ1-3; the D is unclear. With 1 base removed from V and 0 bases from J, the gap between germline ends came to 11 bases. The CDR3 loop spans 16 amino acids. Germline-derived CDR1 and CDR2 are SGDLS and YYNGEE. CDR3 protein: CASSVNQVGSGNTIYF. The CDR3 bases are TGTGCCAGCAGCGTAAATCAGGTTGGCTCTGGAAACACCATATATTTT.

The chain has TRBV7-2 and TRBJ2-1, with 9 bases identical to TRBD2. Trimming cost V 5 bases and J 4 bases; bases outside gene matches: 6. The CDR3 is made up of 15 amino acids. Per germline, CDR1 SGHTA and CDR2 FQGNSA. DNA of the CDR3: TGTGCCAGCAGCCGGAGCGGGGGGCCTTACAATGAGCAGTTCTTC. Its translation: CASSRSGGPYNEQFF.

Notes on this clone: At the DNA level, this CDR3 is encoded by other sequences in the same sample as well. This rearrangement joins TRBV7-3 to TRBJ2-3, with 11 bases fitting TRBD2. This CDR3 spans 18 amino acids. V shed 4 bases and J 4 bases; nucleotides not matched to a gene: 13. Germline CDR1 reads SGHTA; CDR2 reads FQGTGA. CDR3 nucleotides: TGTGCCAGCAGCTCAAGGGGGAGGGGGACTAGCGGTGCAGATACGCAGTATTTT. It yields the protein CASSSRGRGTSGADTQYF. Full variable domain (missing parts from reference TRBV7-3 and TRBJ2-3): GAGVSQTPSNKVTEKGKYVELRCDPISGHTALYWYRQSLGQGPEFLIYFQGTGAADDSGLPNDRFFAVRPEGSVSTLKIQRTERGDSAVYLCASSSRGRGTSGADTQYFGPGTRLTVL.

The genes are TRBV2 and TRBJ1-2; D may be TRBD1 (5 bases). CDR3 length: 13 amino acids. The V gene lost 6 bases and the J gene lost 6 bases, with 14 bases spanning the gap. CDR1 and CDR2 from the germline V gene are SNHLY and FYNNEI. CDR3 amino acids: CASSETGRNGYTF. As DNA, the CDR3 is TGTGCCAGCAGCGAAACAGGAAGAAATGGCTACACCTTC.

The V call is TRBV29-1, the J call TRBJ1-1, with D perhaps matching TRBD1 (5 bases). The V gene lost 8 bases and the J gene lost 9 bases, with 13 bases spanning the gap. Germline V gene sequence: CDR1 SQVTM, CDR2 ANQGSEA. The CDR3 consists of 10 residues. For the CDR3, the DNA is TGCAGCCGGGGGGGGAGTAAAGCTTTCTTT. Protein product: CSRGGSKAFF.

Only a few counts were recorded for this clone. The V call is TRBV9, the J call TRBJ1-1; 10 bases agree with TRBD1. The CDR3 runs 15 residues. With 0 bases clipped from V and 5 bases from J, the junction kept 4 bases outside the gene matches. Germline assignment: CDR1 SGDLS and CDR2 YYNGEE. The DNA for the CDR3 is TGTGCCAGCAGCGTAGCTTGGGACAGGGGTACTGAAGCTTTCTTT. As protein: CASSVAWDRGTEAFF.

The gene calls are TRBV7-9 and TRBJ1-5; D uncertain. This CDR3 has 13 residues. Germline V gene data show CDR1 as SEHNR and CDR2 as FQNEAQ (reference sequence). V lost 7 bases, J lost 4 bases, and 11 bases lay in between. The CDR3 DNA follows: TGTGCCAGCACCCAGGAGGGAAATCAGCCCCAGCATTTT. This translates into CASTQEGNQPQHF.

The chain has TRBV6-2 or TRBV6-3 and TRBJ2-5; TRBD1 matches at 8 bases. Germline CDR1 is MNHEY and CDR2 is SVGEGT. J was trimmed by 7 bases and V by 6 bases; bases with no gene match: 10. The CDR3 sequence is 14 residues long. CDR3 loop: CASSGQGLPGTQYF. DNA for the CDR3: TGTGCCAGCAGCGGACAGGGACTCCCCGGGACCCAGTACTTC.

V is TRBV30 and J is TRBJ1-3; D uncertain. V dropped 3 bases and J dropped 2 bases, with 8 bases sitting between them. This CDR3 region has 13 residues. The germline V gene encodes CDR1 GTSNPN and CDR2 SVGIG (reference sequence). The CDR3 DNA follows: TGTGCCTGGAGGCTGGGCCCTGGAAACACCATATATTTT. It specifies CAWRLGPGNTIYF.

V is TRBV5-1 and J is TRBJ2-5; maybe TRBD1 (5 bases). The CDR3 has 13 amino acids. CDR1 and CDR2 (germline): SGHRS, YFSETQ. V was pared by 2 bases and J by 5 bases, with 10 bases between. The CDR3, as DNA: TGCGCCAGCAGCTTCACCAGGGCGGAGACCCAGTACTTC. This gives the protein CASSFTRAETQYF.

The J gene is TRBJ2-1, the V gene TRBV7-9, with 9 bases fitting TRBD1. The CDR3 has 15 amino acids. The V and J ends lost 4 bases and 4 bases, in that order; junction bases with no gene match: 5. CDR1 SEHNR and CDR2 FQNEAQ come from the germline V gene (reference sequence). The CDR3 region has the DNA TGTGCCAGCAGCTCTACAGGGGGCGCGTACAATGAGCAGTTCTTC. Protein: CASSSTGGAYNEQFF. Filled out from reference TRBV7-9 and TRBJ2-1, the complete variable domain reads DTGVSQNPRHKITKRGQNVTFRCDPISEHNRLYWYRQTLGQGPEFLTYFQNEAQLEKSRLLSDRFSAERPKGSFSTLEIQRTEQGDSAMYLCASSSTGGAYNEQFFGPGTRLTVL.

The rearrangement links TRBV2 to TRBJ1-3, with D hard to call. The CDR3 runs to 16 residues. Per the germline V gene, CDR1 is SNHLY and CDR2 is FYNNEI. V gave up 6 bases and J gave up 0 bases, with 15 bases separating them. The CDR3 protein is CASRGSARLSGNTIYF. Here the CDR3 DNA reads TGTGCCAGCAGGGGGAGTGCCCGGCTCTCTGGAAACACCATATATTTT.

The rearrangement joins TRBV19 to TRBJ2-5; 8 bases fit TRBD1. CDR1 LNHDA and CDR2 SQIVND come from the germline V gene (reference sequence). The CDR3 has 15 residues. The trim removed 2 bases at V and 5 bases at J, leaving 7 bases unmatched. The CDR3 loop reads CASSILGRGPETQYF. In DNA form, the CDR3 reads TGTGCCAGTAGTATATTGGGCAGGGGGCCGGAGACCCAGTACTTC. The full variable domain, with the rest looked up from reference TRBV19 and TRBJ2-5, is DGGITQSPKYLFRKEGQNVTLSCEQNLNHDAMYWYRQDPGQGLRLIYYSQIVNDFQKGDIAEGYSVSREKKESFPLTVTSAQKNPTAFYLCASSILGRGPETQYFGPGTRLLVL.

The gene calls are TRBV5-1 and TRBJ2-7; D is unclear. Germline-derived CDR1 and CDR2 are SGHRS and YFSETQ. The CDR3 contains 14 residues. V was trimmed by 0 bases and J by 0 bases, leaving 7 bases between them. CDR3 bases: TGCGCCAGCAGCTTGGCCTGGAGCTCCTACGAGCAGTACTTC. Translating it yields CASSLAWSSYEQYF.

This clone is a singleton in its sample. The rearrangement joins TRBV9 to TRBJ2-3, with 12 positions matching TRBD2. The CDR3 is made up of 17 amino acids. The J segment lost 2 bases and the V segment lost 0 bases, leaving 4 bases of the junction unmatched. Germline V lookup: CDR1 SGDLS, CDR2 YYNGEE. Here the CDR3 DNA reads TGTGCCAGCAGCGTAGCAGGACTAGCGGGGACCACAGATACGCAGTATTTT. Protein product: CASSVAGLAGTTDTQYF.